Below are 27 T cell receptor beta chains sequenced from a single sample in a study of blood T cell repertoires in COVID-19. Produced via immunoSEQ multiplex PCR; TCRdb's table is partial and in-frame only. Of around 200,000 clones in the sample, more than 70% are singletons; the top ten hold around 8.9%. Specimen: peripheral blood. These receptors originate from a man aged 40-49 years with active or convalescent COVID-19.

V and J are TRBV19 and TRBJ2-7; the match to TRBD1 covers 7 bases. V lost 10 bases, J lost 1 base, and 7 bases stayed unmatched. The CDR3 is made up of 13 amino acids. Germline CDR1 and CDR2: LNHDA and SQIVND (reference sequence). Here the CDR3 DNA reads TGTGCCACTAGGGGGCCGTCGTCCTACGAGCAGTACTTC. Its translation: CATRGPSSYEQYF.

The chain uses TRBV19 and TRBJ2-5; 14 nucleotides line up with TRBD2. The CDR3 extends over 18 amino acids. Germline CDR1 is LNHDA and CDR2 is SQIVND (reference sequence). The V segment lost 4 bases and the J segment 1 base; nucleotides outside the gene matches: 8. The CDR3 here is CASSTGLAGGASQETQYF. The CDR3 DNA follows: TGTGCCAGTAGTACCGGACTAGCGGGGGGAGCGAGCCAAGAGACCCAGTACTTC.

The chain employs TRBV5-5 and TRBJ1-2; 7 bases are shared with TRBD1. Trimming cost V 3 bases and J 4 bases; bases outside gene matches: 6. Germline CDR1 SGHKS, CDR2 YYEKEE (reference sequence). This CDR3 is built from 14 residues. DNA for the CDR3: TGTGCCAGCAGCTCTTACCAGGGGGGCTATGGCTACACCTTC. Translated, it gives CASSSYQGGYGYTF.

This clone has a handful of counts. The V call is TRBV6-5, the J call TRBJ1-2; D is uncertain. Germline V gene data show CDR1 as MNHEY and CDR2 as SVGAGI. This CDR3 spans 13 amino acids. V shed 6 bases and J shed 8 bases, with 16 bases lying between them. The CDR3 loop is CASSPQASGGYTF. CDR3 DNA: TGTGCCAGCAGCCCCCAGGCAAGCGGGGGCTACACCTTC.

The genes are TRBV3-1 (or the pseudogene TRBV3-2) and TRBJ1-1, with D perhaps TRBD1 (6 bases). The CDR3 covers 15 residues. V gave up 1 base and J gave up 1 base, with 10 bases separating them. Germline V gives CDR1 LGHDT, CDR2 YNNKEL (reference sequence). The DNA for the CDR3 is TGTGCCAGCAGCCAAGCCACGGACAGGAACACTGAAGCTTTCTTT. As protein: CASSQATDRNTEAFF.

V gene TRBV7-9 combines with J gene TRBJ1-5; D is undetermined. V was trimmed by 5 bases and J by 8 bases, leaving 13 bases between them. The CDR3 sequence is 13 residues long. The germline V gene encodes CDR1 SEHNR and CDR2 FQNEAQ (reference sequence). This chain's CDR3 is CASSPSGVEPQHF. The CDR3, as DNA: TGTGCCAGCAGCCCGTCGGGTGTCGAGCCCCAGCATTTT. The full variable domain, completed using reference TRBV7-9 and TRBJ1-5, is DTGVSQNPRHKITKRGQNVTFRCDPISEHNRLYWYRQTLGQGPEFLTYFQNEAQLEKSRLLSDRFSAERPKGSFSTLEIQRTEQGDSAMYLCASSPSGVEPQHFGDGTRLSIL.

The sample holds a few counts of this clone. J is TRBJ2-2 and V is TRBV10-3; 8 positions agree with TRBD1. The CDR3 contains 14 residues. Germline V gene data show CDR1 as ENHRY and CDR2 as SYGVKD. V lost 6 bases, J lost 4 bases, and 4 bases stayed unmatched. As DNA, the CDR3 is TGTGCCATCAGGGACAGGGATGCCACCGGGGAGCTGTTTTTT. Amino acids: CAIRDRDATGELFF.

This sequence joins TRBV5-8 and TRBJ1-2, with D hard to call. From germline, CDR1 is SGHTS and CDR2 YDEGEE. The CDR3 contains 13 residues. V shed 5 bases and J shed 6 bases, with 14 bases lying between them. This CDR3 reads CASRGSEGHGYTF. The CDR3 DNA sequence: TGTGCCAGCAGGGGATCGGAGGGCCATGGCTACACCTTC.

This sequence joins TRBV2 and TRBJ1-1; the match to TRBD1 covers 9 bases. Germline V lookup: CDR1 SNHLY, CDR2 FYNNEI. Trimming took 4 bases from V and 8 from J; bases not matched to a gene: 2. The CDR3 is made up of 12 amino acids. CDR3 loop: CASSGDRVEAFF. DNA of the CDR3: TGTGCCAGCAGTGGGGACAGGGTAGAAGCTTTCTTT.

The chain is built from TRBV19 and TRBJ2-1, with 7 bases that match TRBD2. The germline V gene encodes CDR1 LNHDA and CDR2 SQIVND (reference sequence). This CDR3 is 15 amino acids long. J was trimmed by 6 bases and V by 5 bases; bases with no gene match: 10. DNA of the CDR3: TGTGCCAGTAGTCCGACTGGCGGGAGCCTCAATGAGCAGTTCTTC. It is translated as CASSPTGGSLNEQFF.

The chain links TRBV6-5 to TRBJ1-2, with D perhaps matching TRBD1 (6 bases). The CDR3 has 15 residues. V gave up 0 bases and J gave up 1 base, with 9 bases separating them. In germline, CDR1 is MNHEY, CDR2 SVGAGI. CDR3 loop: CASSYSTGFNYGYTF. CDR3 DNA: TGTGCCAGCAGTTACTCCACAGGGTTTAACTATGGCTACACCTTC.

The gene calls are TRBV2 and TRBJ2-2; 12 positions agree with TRBD1. V lost 7 bases, J lost 2 bases, and 14 bases stayed unmatched. This CDR3 spans 19 amino acids. Germline V gene lookup returns CDR1 SNHLY and CDR2 FYNNEI. The CDR3 coding sequence is TGTGCCAGCACACTTCCTCGGGACAGGGGGCCAGGTAACACCGGGGAGCTGTTTTTT. Its translation is CASTLPRDRGPGNTGELFF.

The J gene is TRBJ1-5, the V gene TRBV7-2; D is undetermined. The V gene lost 5 bases and the J gene lost 5 bases, with 10 bases spanning the gap. Per the germline V gene, CDR1 is SGHTA and CDR2 is FQGNSA. This CDR3 contains 13 residues. This chain's CDR3 is CASSPTVDQPQHF. CDR3 coding DNA: TGTGCCAGCAGCCCCACGGTTGATCAGCCCCAGCATTTT.

The rearrangement joins TRBV5-6 to TRBJ1-5; the match to TRBD1 covers 8 bases. The V gene end was trimmed by 4 bases and the J gene end by 2 bases; junction bases not matched to a gene: 11. Germline V lookup: CDR1 SGHDT, CDR2 YYEEEE. The CDR3 sequence is 17 residues long. CDR3 sequence reads: CASSPGTGTGRNQPQHF. The CDR3, as DNA: TGTGCCAGCAGCCCAGGGACCGGGACAGGTCGCAATCAGCCCCAGCATTTT.

This clone was seen a handful of times. This chain joins TRBV5-1 and TRBJ2-5, with TRBD2 matching 11 bases. Trimming took 2 bases from V and 2 from J; bases not matched to a gene: 5. Germline assignment: CDR1 SGHRS and CDR2 YFSETQ. This CDR3 comprises 16 residues. The CDR3 reads CASSLNVAGGQETQYF. DNA for the CDR3: TGCGCCAGCAGCTTAAATGTAGCGGGGGGGCAAGAGACCCAGTACTTC. Looking up the rest from reference TRBV5-1 and TRBJ2-5 gives the full variable domain: KAGVTQTPRYLIKTRGQQVTLSCSPISGHRSVSWYQQTPGQGLQFLFEYFSETQRNKGNFPGRFSGRQFSNSRSEMNVSTLELGDSALYLCASSLNVAGGQETQYFGPGTRLLVL.

The chain links TRBV4-2 to TRBJ2-1; 9 nucleotides line up with TRBD2. Unmatched junction bases numbered 4, after V lost 1 base and J lost 6 bases. The germline CDR1 and CDR2 sequences are LGHNA and YNFKEQ. The CDR3 sequence is 15 residues long. CDR3 in amino acids: CASSQGGTSPNEQFF. In DNA form, the CDR3 reads TGTGCCAGCAGCCAAGGTGGGACTAGCCCCAATGAGCAGTTCTTC.

The rearrangement joins TRBV30 to TRBJ1-3; D gene uncertain. CDR1 and CDR2 (germline): GTSNPN, SVGIG (reference sequence). The CDR3 spans 14 residues. Trimming pared 0 bases from V and 2 bases from J, leaving 8 bases between. The CDR3 is CAWSVGRPGNTIYF. CDR3 nucleotides: TGTGCCTGGAGTGTCGGGAGGCCTGGAAACACCATATATTTT.

The V call is TRBV19, the J call TRBJ2-2; 12 bases map to TRBD2. V was clipped by 3 bases and J by 1 base; unmatched bases: 9. This CDR3 is 19 amino acids long. Germline V gene sequence: CDR1 LNHDA, CDR2 SQIVND (reference sequence). This CDR3 is CASSIFGLAGGQNTGELFF. DNA for the CDR3: TGTGCCAGTAGTATTTTTGGGCTAGCGGGAGGGCAGAACACCGGGGAGCTGTTTTTT.

The V and J genes are TRBV29-1 and TRBJ1-2; the match to TRBD1 covers 8 bases. The CDR3 is 12 amino acids. V lost 3 bases, J lost 3 bases, and 0 bases stayed unmatched. Germline lookup yields CDR1 SQVTM and CDR2 ANQGSEA. The CDR3: CSVDRGHYGYTF. CDR3 nucleotide sequence: TGCAGCGTTGACAGGGGGCACTATGGCTACACCTTC.

This chain connects TRBV19 to TRBJ1-2, with a possible D match to TRBD1 (5 bases). This CDR3 comprises 13 residues. Trimming took off 4 bases at V and 8 bases at J, with 14 bases between the two ends. Looked up from germline, CDR1 is LNHDA and CDR2 is SQIVND (reference sequence). The DNA of the CDR3 is TGTGCCAGTAGTAAGGACATTAAGGGCGGCTACACCTTC. Its protein is CASSKDIKGGYTF. The full variable domain, in which reference TRBV19 and TRBJ1-2 provide the parts outside the CDR3, is DGGITQSPKYLFRKEGQNVTLSCEQNLNHDAMYWYRQDPGQGLRLIYYSQIVNDFQKGDIAEGYSVSREKKESFPLTVTSAQKNPTAFYLCASSKDIKGGYTFGSGTRLTVV.

V usage is TRBV29-1 and J usage is TRBJ1-3; D is unresolved. Trimming took off 4 bases at V and 4 bases at J, with 8 bases between the two ends. Germline V gives CDR1 SQVTM, CDR2 ANQGSEA. The CDR3 consists of 12 residues. The CDR3 sequence is CSVAVPGNTIYF. CDR3 DNA: TGCAGCGTTGCGGTCCCCGGAAACACCATATATTTT.

The chain carries TRBV11-2 and TRBJ1-2; unclear D gene. V lost 0 bases and J lost 8, with 16 bases in between. CDR3 size: 15 residues. CDR1 SGHAT and CDR2 FQNNGV come from the germline V gene. This CDR3 is CASSLDEYTQAGYTF. The CDR3 DNA sequence: TGTGCCAGCAGCTTAGATGAATATACACAAGCGGGCTACACCTTC. The whole variable domain, remainder taken from reference TRBV11-2 and TRBJ1-2, is EAGVAQSPRYKIIEKRQSVAFWCNPISGHATLYWYQQILGQGPKLLIQFQNNGVVDDSQLPKDRFSAERLKGVDSTLKIQPAKLEDSAVYLCASSLDEYTQAGYTFGSGTRLTVV.

This chain connects TRBV7-2 to TRBJ2-3; 7 bases are shared with TRBD2. The germline V gene has CDR1 SGHTA and CDR2 FQGNSA. The CDR3 totals 16 residues. The V gene end was trimmed by 8 bases and the J gene end by 0 bases; junction bases not matched to a gene: 11. CDR3 region: CASLGGMSPSTDTQYF. The DNA for the CDR3 is TGTGCCAGCCTCGGGGGGATGAGTCCTAGCACAGATACGCAGTATTTT.

CDR3: CASSLGSQPQHF. DNA of the CDR3: TGTGCCAGCAGCCTGGGGAGTCAGCCCCAGCATTTT. The chain links TRBV7-8 to TRBJ1-5; D uncertain. CDR3 length equals 12 residues. V shed 5 bases and J shed 6 bases, with 8 bases lying between them. Looked up from germline, CDR1 is SGHVS and CDR2 is FQNEAQ.

This chain joins TRBV27 and TRBJ1-2, with D tentatively TRBD1 (6 bases). Trimming removed 0 bases at V and 6 bases at J, with 14 bases between. Germline V CDR1 and CDR2: MNHEY, SMNVEV (reference sequence). The CDR3 runs 15 residues. The CDR3 DNA reads as TGTGCCAGCAGTTTATCGACGGGGGGCGCAGATGGCTACACCTTC. Translation: CASSLSTGGADGYTF.

The chain recombines TRBV28 with TRBJ2-7, with 7 bases lining up with TRBD2. With V trimmed by 8 bases and J by 2 bases, 6 bases remained unmatched. Germline V lookup: CDR1 MDHEN, CDR2 SYDVKM. CDR3 length equals 13 residues. The CDR3 protein is CASGMAGAYEQYF. Written as DNA, the CDR3 is TGTGCCAGCGGTATGGCGGGAGCCTACGAGCAGTACTTC. Full variable domain (remainder filled in from reference TRBV28 and TRBJ2-7): DVKVTQSSRYLVKRTGEKVFLECVQDMDHENMFWYRQDPGLGLRLIYFSYDVKMKEKGDIPEGYSVSREKKERFSLILESASTNQTSMYLCASGMAGAYEQYFGPGTRLTVT.

This chain connects TRBV10-3 to TRBJ1-6; 10 bases agree with TRBD1. Trimming at V came to 3 bases and at J to 7 bases, leaving 3 bases not matched to a gene. Germline V gene data show CDR1 as ENHRY and CDR2 as SYGVKD. The CDR3 is made up of 15 amino acids. This CDR3 is CAISDPDRGNSPLHF. The CDR3 DNA sequence: TGTGCCATCAGTGACCCGGACAGGGGGAATTCACCCCTCCACTTT.